The source of this T cell receptor (beta chain) is a study of blood T cell repertoires in COVID-19. Across the whole study: From T cells, B-cell-depleted T cells, or PBMCs came the material, which was cDNA or gDNA.

The CDR3 has 13 amino acids. Trimming stripped 4 bases from V and 4 bases from J, with 8 bases between. In the original workflow: Scientists estimated how many nucleated cells there were by amplifying reference gene primers. TCRdb keeps only in-frame clones here, not all; method: immunoSEQ multiplex PCR. From that table come the V and J calls and clone size; the DNA was used to work out D and trimming. The repertoire has over 90,000 clones, 80% to 90% of them found once; the top ten carry about a sixth. The rearrangement links TRBV12-3 or TRBV12-4 to TRBJ1-5; perhaps TRBD1 as D (6 bases). The TCR sequence derives from a human donor in a cohort sampled during active COVID-19. Sequenced sample: peripheral blood. CDR3 in DNA: TGTGCCAGCAGTTCGGACAGTAATCAGCCCCAGCATTTT. It specifies CASSSDSNQPQHF.